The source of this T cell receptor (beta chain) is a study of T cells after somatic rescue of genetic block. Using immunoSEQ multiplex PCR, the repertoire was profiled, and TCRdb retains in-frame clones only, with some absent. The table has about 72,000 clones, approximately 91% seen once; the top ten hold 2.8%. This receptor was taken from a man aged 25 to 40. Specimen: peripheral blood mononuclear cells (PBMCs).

This CDR3 is CASSTRDGNEKLFF. CDR3 DNA: TGTGCCAGCAGCACCCGGGACGGTAATGAAAAACTGTTTTTT. The chain recombines TRBV5-4 with TRBJ1-4; D is possibly TRBD1 (5 bases). V lost 4 bases to trimming and J lost 4 bases, with 11 bases between them. Germline V lookup: CDR1 SGHNT, CDR2 YYREEE (reference sequence). The length of the CDR3 is 14 residues.